The 4 T cell receptor beta chains below come from one sample, sequenced in a study of T-cell reconstitution after alpha-beta-depleted transplantation in children. The TCRbeta library incorporated unique molecular identifiers. TCRdb processed the PCR reads anew with MiXCR; each CDR3 protein has one entry. The data contain 200,000 to 300,000 distinct CDR3 sequences, about 24% of them singletons. The specimen comprised PBMCs, mostly from graft donor cells, sampled 360 days after TCRalphabeta/CD19-depleted stem cell transplant. The receptors were gathered from a female patient aged 2 to 10 who had a stem cell transplant for congenital amegakaryocytic thrombocytopenia, so the T cells may come from the graft donor.

This clonotype was recorded a few times. The V call is TRBV28, the J call TRBJ1-3; D unclear. With 6 bases removed from V and 9 bases from J, the gap between germline ends came to 9 bases. Germline CDR1 and CDR2: MDHEN and SYDVKM. The CDR3 sequence is 11 residues long. CDR3 DNA sequence: TGTGCCAGCAGCCGCATGAGCACCATATATTTT. This encodes CASSRMSTIYF.

The rearrangement uses TRBV4-1 and TRBJ2-3, with D unclear. The CDR3 has 16 amino acids. Between the trimmed V and J ends, which lost 0 bases and 1 base, there was a span of 11 bases. Per germline, CDR1 MGHRA and CDR2 YSYEKL. CDR3 loop: CASSQDPRRGTDTQYF. The CDR3 DNA sequence: TGCGCCAGCAGCCAAGATCCACGCCGTGGCACAGATACGCAGTATTTT.

The sample holds a few counts of this clonotype. The genes are TRBV4-1 and TRBJ1-5; the D gene is possibly TRBD1 (5 bases). The CDR3 is made up of 19 amino acids. The germline V and J ends were trimmed by 0 bases and 0 bases, with 18 bases remaining between them. Germline V gene data show CDR1 as MGHRA and CDR2 as YSYEKL. CDR3 region: CASSQEGVGSVTSNQPQHF. In DNA form, the CDR3 reads TGCGCCAGCAGCCAAGAGGGGGTGGGATCTGTTACTAGCAATCAGCCCCAGCATTTT.

The chain is built from TRBV15 and TRBJ2-5; 8 bases line up with TRBD2. The CDR3 spans 15 residues. V shed 5 bases, J shed 4 bases, and the junction held 9 bases outside the gene matches. CDR1 is LNHNV, CDR2 YYDKDF, per germline (reference sequence). The CDR3 loop is CATSALAGRVETQYF. The CDR3 DNA reads TGTGCCACCAGCGCCTTAGCGGGGAGGGTAGAGACCCAGTACTTC.